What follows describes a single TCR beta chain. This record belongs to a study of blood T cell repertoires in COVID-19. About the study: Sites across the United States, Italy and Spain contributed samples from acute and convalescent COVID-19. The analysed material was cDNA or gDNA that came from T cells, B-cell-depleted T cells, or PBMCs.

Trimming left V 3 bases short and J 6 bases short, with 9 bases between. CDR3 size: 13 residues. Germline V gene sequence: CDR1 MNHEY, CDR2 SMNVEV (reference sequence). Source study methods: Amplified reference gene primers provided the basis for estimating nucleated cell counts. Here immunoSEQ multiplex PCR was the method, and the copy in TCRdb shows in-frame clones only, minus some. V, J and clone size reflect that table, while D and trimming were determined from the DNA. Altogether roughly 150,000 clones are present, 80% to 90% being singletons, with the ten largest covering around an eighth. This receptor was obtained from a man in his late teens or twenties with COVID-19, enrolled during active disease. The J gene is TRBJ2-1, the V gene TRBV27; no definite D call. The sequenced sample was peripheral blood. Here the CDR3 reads CASSLFLPNEQFF. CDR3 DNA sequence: TGTGCCAGCAGTTTGTTCCTCCCCAATGAGCAGTTCTTC.